Reported below is one T cell receptor (beta chain). Its matching antigen is unknown. This sample was included in a study of cytomegalovirus exposure and HLA in healthy donors. On the study more broadly: Among the 350 to 500 donors who were genotyped, over 70% fell in the genetic ancestry cluster that is associated with self-reported Caucasian donors. Overall study results and limits: In a later analysis, a missense DCLRE1C variant was linked to TCR beta V- and J-gene trimming.

Researchers ran the PCR with 60 Vbeta and 13 Jbeta primers. Clones were sequenced by immunoSEQ multiplex PCR, and TCRdb holds only the in-frame ones, with some missing. The sample consists of 150,000 to 200,000 clones, about 76% of them appearing once. CDR3 length: 18 residues. The germline CDR1 and CDR2 sequences are MNHEY and SMNVEV (reference sequence). Trimming took 5 bases from V and 9 from J; bases not matched to a gene: 22. Sequenced sample: PBMCs. The chain carries TRBV27 and TRBJ1-3, with TRBD1 matching 7 bases. The TCR originated in a woman in her thirties or forties in good health and CMV-seropositive. In DNA form, the CDR3 reads TGTGCCAGCAGTCCACGACCTCCTCGACAGGGAGACTCGGCCACCATATATTTT. This gives the protein CASSPRPPRQGDSATIYF.